The following is a TCR beta chain sequence with its context. Its target is unknown. Expressed TCRB transcripts were sequenced because the isolated RNA had all been reverse transcribed beforehand. Libraries were prepared by immunoSEQ multiplex PCR; TCRdb keeps only in-frame clonotypes and omits some of them. The sample contains about 620,000 clones, roughly 15% of which appear only once. This record belongs to a study of beta chain features in type 1 diabetes. Study-wide context: Healthy donors and patients showed comparable age, gender and cell yields.

Findings of the study overall: Sequencing of cDNA might inflate the share of cells that strongly express TCR.

Each donor gave one heparinised blood draw averaging around 0.12 L. V lost 4 bases, J lost 4 bases, and 6 bases stayed unmatched. There are 15 residues in the CDR3. CDR1 and CDR2 from the germline V gene are MNHNS and SASEGT. The chain joins TRBV6-1 to TRBJ2-7; TRBD1 agrees at 11 bases. Sequencing input: naive CD4+ T cells from blood. This receptor was obtained from a man aged 18 to 30 in good health. CDR3 nucleotides: TGTGCCAGCAGTGTTTGGGACAGGGGGGCGTACGAGCAGTACTTC. Translating it yields CASSVWDRGAYEQYF.